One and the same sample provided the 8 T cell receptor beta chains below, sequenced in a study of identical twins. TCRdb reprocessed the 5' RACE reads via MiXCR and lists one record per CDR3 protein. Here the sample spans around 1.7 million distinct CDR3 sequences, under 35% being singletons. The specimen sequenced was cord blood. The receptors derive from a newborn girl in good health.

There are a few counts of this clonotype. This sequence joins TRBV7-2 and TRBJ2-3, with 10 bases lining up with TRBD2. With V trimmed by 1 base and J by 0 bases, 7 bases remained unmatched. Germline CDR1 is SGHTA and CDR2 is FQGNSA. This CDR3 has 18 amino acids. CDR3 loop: CASSLGLAGVTSTDTQYF. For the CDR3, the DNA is TGTGCCAGCAGCTTAGGCCTAGCGGGAGTAACCAGCACAGATACGCAGTATTTT.

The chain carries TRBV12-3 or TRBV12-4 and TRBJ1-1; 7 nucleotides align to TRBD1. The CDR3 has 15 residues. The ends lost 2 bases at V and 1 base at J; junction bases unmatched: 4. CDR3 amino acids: CASSLSRQGNTEAFF. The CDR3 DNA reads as TGTGCCAGCAGTTTATCTAGACAGGGGAACACTGAAGCTTTCTTT.

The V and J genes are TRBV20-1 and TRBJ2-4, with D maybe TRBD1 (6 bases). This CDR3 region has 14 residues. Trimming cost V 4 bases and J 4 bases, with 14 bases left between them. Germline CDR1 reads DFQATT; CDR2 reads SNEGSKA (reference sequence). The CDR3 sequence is CSATTTGKKNIQYF. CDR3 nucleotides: TGCAGTGCTACCACGACAGGAAAAAAAAACATTCAGTACTTC.

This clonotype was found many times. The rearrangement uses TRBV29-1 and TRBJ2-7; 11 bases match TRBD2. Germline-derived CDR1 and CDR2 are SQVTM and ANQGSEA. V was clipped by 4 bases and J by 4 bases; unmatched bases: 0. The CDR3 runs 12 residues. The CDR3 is CSVGLAGYEQYF. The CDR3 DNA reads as TGCAGCGTTGGACTAGCGGGGTACGAGCAGTACTTC.

CDR3 bases: TGCGCCAGCAGCCAGATACAGGAGGTCAATCAGCCCCAGCATTTT. Translation gives CASSQIQEVNQPQHF. This chain connects TRBV4-1 to TRBJ1-5; TRBD1 might be the D (5 bases). The CDR3 covers 15 residues. Germline-derived CDR1 and CDR2 are MGHRA and YSYEKL. Trimming left V 3 bases short and J 3 bases short, with 12 bases between.

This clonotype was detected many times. The CDR3 loop is CASSPLYDEQFF. In nucleotides, the CDR3 is TGTGCCAGCAGCCCCCTGTACGATGAGCAGTTCTTC. The chain is built from TRBV9 and TRBJ2-1; D is unresolved. CDR3 length: 12 residues. Per the germline V gene, CDR1 is SGDLS and CDR2 is YYNGEE. Trimming shortened V by 4 bases and J by 8 bases, and 10 bases separated the two germline ends.

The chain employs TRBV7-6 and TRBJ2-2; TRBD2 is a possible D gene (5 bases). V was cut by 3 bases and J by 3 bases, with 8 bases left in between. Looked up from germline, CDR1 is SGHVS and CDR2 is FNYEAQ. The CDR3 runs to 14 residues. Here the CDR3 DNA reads TGTGCCAGCAGCTTTAAGCGGTACACCGGGGAGCTGTTTTTT. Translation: CASSFKRYTGELFF.

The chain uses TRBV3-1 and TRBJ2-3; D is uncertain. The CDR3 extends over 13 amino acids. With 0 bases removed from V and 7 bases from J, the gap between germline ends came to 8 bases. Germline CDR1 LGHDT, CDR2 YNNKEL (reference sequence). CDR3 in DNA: TGTGCCAGCAGCCAAGAGGTGACCTATACGCAGTATTTT. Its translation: CASSQEVTYTQYF.